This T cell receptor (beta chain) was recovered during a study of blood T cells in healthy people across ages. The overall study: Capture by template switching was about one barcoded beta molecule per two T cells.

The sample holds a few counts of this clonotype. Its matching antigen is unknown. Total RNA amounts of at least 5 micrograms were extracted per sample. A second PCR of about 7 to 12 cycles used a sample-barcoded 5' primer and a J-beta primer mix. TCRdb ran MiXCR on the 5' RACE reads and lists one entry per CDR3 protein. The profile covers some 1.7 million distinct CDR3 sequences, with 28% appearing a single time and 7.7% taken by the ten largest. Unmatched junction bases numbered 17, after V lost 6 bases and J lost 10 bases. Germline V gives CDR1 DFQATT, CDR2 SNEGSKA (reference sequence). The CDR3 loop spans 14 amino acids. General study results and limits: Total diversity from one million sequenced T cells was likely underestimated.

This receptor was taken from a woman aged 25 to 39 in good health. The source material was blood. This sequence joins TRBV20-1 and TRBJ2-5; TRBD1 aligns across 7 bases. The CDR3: CSAFRTGLEVDQYF. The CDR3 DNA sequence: TGCAGTGCCTTCCGGACAGGCCTAGAGGTTGACCAGTACTTC.